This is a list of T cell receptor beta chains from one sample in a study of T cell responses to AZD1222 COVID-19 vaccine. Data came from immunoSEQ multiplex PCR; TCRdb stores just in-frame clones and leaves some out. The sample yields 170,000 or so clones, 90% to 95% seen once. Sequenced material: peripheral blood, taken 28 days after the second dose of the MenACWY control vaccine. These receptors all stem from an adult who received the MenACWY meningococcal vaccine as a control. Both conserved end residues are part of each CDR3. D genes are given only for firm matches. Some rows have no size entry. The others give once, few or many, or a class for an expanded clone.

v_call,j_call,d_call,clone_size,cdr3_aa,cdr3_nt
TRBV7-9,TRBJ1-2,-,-,CASSLDTYGYTF,TGTGCCAGCAGTTTGGACACGTATGGCTACACCTTC
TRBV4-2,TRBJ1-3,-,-,CASSQEGGGGLSGNTIYF,TGTGCCAGCAGCCAAGAAGGAGGTGGAGGACTCTCTGGAAACACCATATATTTT
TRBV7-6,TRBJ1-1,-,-,CASSLTRVNTEAFF,TGTGCCAGCAGCTTAACTCGGGTGAACACTGAAGCTTTCTTT
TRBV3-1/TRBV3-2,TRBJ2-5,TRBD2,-,CASSQALAGGQETQYF,TGTGCCAGCAGCCAAGCCCTAGCGGGGGGTCAAGAGACCCAGTACTTC
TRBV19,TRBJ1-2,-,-,CASSISGVGYTF,TGTGCCAGTAGTATCAGCGGGGTCGGCTACACCTTC
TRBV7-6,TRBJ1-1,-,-,CASSLAPSTTVNTEAFF,TGTGCCAGCAGCTTAGCTCCCTCGACAACAGTGAACACTGAAGCTTTCTTT
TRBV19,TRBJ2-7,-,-,CASSSGVLVAYEQYF,TGTGCCAGCAGTTCAGGGGTATTAGTAGCCTACGAGCAGTACTTC
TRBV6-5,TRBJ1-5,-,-,CASTPEGGQPQHF,TGTGCCAGCACCCCTGAGGGGGGTCAGCCCCAGCATTTT
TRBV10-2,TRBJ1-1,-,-,CASSESGRAMNTEAFF,TGCGCCAGCAGTGAGTCCGGCAGGGCGATGAACACTGAAGCTTTCTTT
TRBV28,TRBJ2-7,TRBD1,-,CASSFPGQSLGEQYF,TGTGCCAGCAGTTTCCCGGGACAGAGTCTTGGAGAGCAGTACTTC
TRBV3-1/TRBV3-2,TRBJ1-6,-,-,CASSPHGGGSPLHF,TGTGCCAGCAGCCCCCACGGGGGGGGTTCACCCCTCCACTTT
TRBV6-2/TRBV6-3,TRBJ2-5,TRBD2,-,CASSYPSEWTSGGLTQYF,TGTGCCAGCAGTTACCCATCCGAATGGACTAGCGGGGGTTTGACCCAGTACTTC
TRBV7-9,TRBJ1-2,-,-,CASSPVVAQEKSYGYTF,TGTGCCAGCAGCCCAGTCGTGGCGCAGGAAAAGAGCTATGGCTACACCTTC
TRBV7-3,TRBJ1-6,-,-,CASRSDVDSPLHF,TGTGCCAGCAGGTCGGACGTAGATTCACCCCTCCACTTT
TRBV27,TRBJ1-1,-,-,CASSLARTGMNTEAFF,TGTGCCAGCAGTTTAGCCCGAACAGGGATGAACACTGAAGCTTTCTTT
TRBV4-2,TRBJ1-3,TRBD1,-,CASSQGTGVYGNTIYF,TGTGCCAGCAGCCAAGGGACAGGGGTATATGGAAACACCATATATTTT
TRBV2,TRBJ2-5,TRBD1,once,CASRMDRGETQYF,TGTGCCAGCAGGATGGACAGGGGAGAGACCCAGTACTTC
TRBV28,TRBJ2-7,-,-,CASGTPGTMYEQYF,TGTGCCAGCGGTACCCCCGGGACCATGTACGAGCAGTACTTC
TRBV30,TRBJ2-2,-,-,CAWTRDPGELFF,TGTGCCTGGACCAGGGACCCCGGGGAGCTGTTTTTT
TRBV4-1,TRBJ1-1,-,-,CASSHHTGFRTEAFF,TGCGCCAGCAGCCACCACACAGGGTTTCGGACTGAAGCTTTCTTT
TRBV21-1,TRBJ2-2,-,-,CASSCYEETSDTGELFF,TGTGCCAGCAGCTGCTATGAGGAGACTAGCGACACCGGGGAGCTGTTTTTT
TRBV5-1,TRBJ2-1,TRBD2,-,CASSQGLAGGPEFF,TGCGCCAGCAGCCAGGGACTAGCGGGGGGGCCTGAGTTCTTC
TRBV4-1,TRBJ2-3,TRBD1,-,CASSQIGYGTGSTDTQYF,TGCGCCAGCAGCCAGATAGGTTATGGGACAGGGAGCACAGATACGCAGTATTTT
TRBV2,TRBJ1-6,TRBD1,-,CASRAQGARNSPLHF,TGTGCCAGCAGAGCACAGGGGGCGCGTAATTCACCCCTCCACTTT
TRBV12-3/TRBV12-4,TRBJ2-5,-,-,CASSLLGVETQYF,TGTGCCAGCAGTTTATTGGGGGTAGAGACCCAGTACTTC
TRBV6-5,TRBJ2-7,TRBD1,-,CASSGDRGAYEQYF,TGTGCCAGCAGCGGGGACAGGGGCGCCTACGAGCAGTACTTC
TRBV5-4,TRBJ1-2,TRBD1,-,CASSWDRTNYGYTF,TGTGCCAGCAGTTGGGACAGGACGAACTATGGCTACACCTTC
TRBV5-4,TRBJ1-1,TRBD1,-,CASNRDRVWSGEAFF,TGTGCCAGCAACCGAGACAGGGTATGGAGCGGTGAAGCTTTCTTT
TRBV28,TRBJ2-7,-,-,CASSPRWTVYEQYF,TGTGCCAGCAGTCCCCGATGGACAGTTTACGAGCAGTACTTC
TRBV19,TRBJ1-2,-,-,CASSAQGRGGYTF,TGTGCCAGTAGTGCGCAGGGGAGAGGTGGCTACACCTTC
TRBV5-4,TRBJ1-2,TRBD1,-,CASTPDRGNYGYTF,TGTGCCAGCACCCCGGACAGGGGAAACTATGGCTACACCTTC
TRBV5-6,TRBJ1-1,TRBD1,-,CASSRGGGTEAFF,TGTGCCAGCAGCAGAGGGGGCGGGACTGAAGCTTTCTTT
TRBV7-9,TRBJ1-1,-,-,CASSLPERTAAREAFF,TGTGCCAGCAGCTTACCGGAAAGGACGGCAGCTCGAGAAGCTTTCTTT
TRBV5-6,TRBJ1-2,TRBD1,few,CASSTPGTASYYGYTF,TGTGCCAGCAGCACCCCCGGGACAGCTTCATACTATGGCTACACCTTC
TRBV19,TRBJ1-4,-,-,CASTPPTGEQKLFF,TGTGCCAGTACCCCACCAACCGGTGAACAAAAACTGTTTTTT
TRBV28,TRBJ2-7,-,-,CASRLGAAGSREQYF,TGTGCCAGCAGGCTCGGTGCGGCAGGGTCCCGCGAGCAGTACTTC
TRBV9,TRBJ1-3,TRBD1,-,CASSERTGGTGNTIYF,TGTGCCAGCAGCGAGCGGACAGGGGGCACTGGAAACACCATATATTTT
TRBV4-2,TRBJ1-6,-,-,CASSQQGQRYNSPLHF,TGTGCCAGCAGCCAGCAAGGACAGAGATATAATTCACCCCTCCACTTT
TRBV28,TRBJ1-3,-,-,CASSLPYSGNTIYF,TGTGCCAGCAGTTTGCCCTACTCTGGAAACACCATATATTTT
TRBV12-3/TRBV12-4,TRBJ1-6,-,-,CASRTRSDSPLHF,TGTGCCAGCAGAACACGGTCGGATTCACCCCTCCACTTT
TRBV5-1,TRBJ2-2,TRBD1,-,CASSSTVTGQFTGELFF,TGCGCCAGCAGCTCTACCGTCACGGGACAGTTCACCGGGGAGCTGTTTTTT
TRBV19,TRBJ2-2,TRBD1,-,CASSHRGRGELFF,TGTGCCAGTAGTCACAGGGGGCGAGGGGAGCTGTTTTTT
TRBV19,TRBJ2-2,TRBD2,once,CASRLAGGNTGELFF,TGTGCCAGTAGGTTAGCGGGGGGGAACACCGGGGAGCTGTTTTTT
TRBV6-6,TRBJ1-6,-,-,CASTGKRTVVDF,TGTGCCAGCACCGGAAAACGGACAGTAGTAGACTTT
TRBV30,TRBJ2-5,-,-,CAWISDRSRTQYF,TGTGCCTGGATCTCCGACAGGTCCAGGACCCAGTACTTC
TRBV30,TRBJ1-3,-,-,CAWSREGVYTIYF,TGTGCCTGGAGCAGGGAGGGCGTATACACCATATATTTT
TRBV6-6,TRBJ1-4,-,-,CASSRTSFAATNEKLFF,TGTGCCAGCAGCCGAACAAGTTTCGCCGCAACTAATGAAAAACTGTTTTTT
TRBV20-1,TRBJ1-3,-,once,CSASAGFGNTIYF,TGCAGTGCTAGTGCTGGTTTCGGAAACACCATATATTTT